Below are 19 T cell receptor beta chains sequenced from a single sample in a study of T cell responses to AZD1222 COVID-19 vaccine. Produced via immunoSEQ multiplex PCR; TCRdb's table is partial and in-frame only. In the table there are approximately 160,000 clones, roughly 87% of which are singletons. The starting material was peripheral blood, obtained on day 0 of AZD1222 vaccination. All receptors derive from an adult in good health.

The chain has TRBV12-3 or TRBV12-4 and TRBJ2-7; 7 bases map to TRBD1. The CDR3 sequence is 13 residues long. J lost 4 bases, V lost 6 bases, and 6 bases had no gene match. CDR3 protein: CASRLTGMYEQYF. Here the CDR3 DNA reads TGTGCCAGCAGATTGACAGGGATGTACGAGCAGTACTTC.

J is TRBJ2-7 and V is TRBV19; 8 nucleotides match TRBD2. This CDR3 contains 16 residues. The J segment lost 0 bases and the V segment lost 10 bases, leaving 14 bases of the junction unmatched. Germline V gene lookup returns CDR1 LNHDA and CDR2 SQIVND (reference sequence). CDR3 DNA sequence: TGTGCCACCGCCCCATACGGTAGCGGGATCTCCTACGAGCAGTACTTC. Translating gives CATAPYGSGISYEQYF. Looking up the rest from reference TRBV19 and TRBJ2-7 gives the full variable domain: DGGITQSPKYLFRKEGQNVTLSCEQNLNHDAMYWYRQDPGQGLRLIYYSQIVNDFQKGDIAEGYSVSREKKESFPLTVTSAQKNPTAFYLCATAPYGSGISYEQYFGPGTRLTVT.

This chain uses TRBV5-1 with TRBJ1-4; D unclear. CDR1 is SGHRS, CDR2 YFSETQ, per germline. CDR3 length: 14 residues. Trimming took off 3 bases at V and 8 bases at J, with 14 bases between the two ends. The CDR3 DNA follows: TGCGCCAGCAGCTCTGGCCCGGGAGAGGAAAAACTGTTTTTT. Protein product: CASSSGPGEEKLFF.

The CDR3 loop is CASGDRGLYWGYTF. CDR3 nucleotide sequence: TGTGCCAGTGGGGACAGGGGGCTCTATTGGGGCTACACCTTC. The chain uses TRBV28 and TRBJ1-2; 12 bases line up with TRBD1. Germline trimming cut 9 bases from V and 8 bases from J; bases unmatched to any gene: 10. Germline CDR1 MDHEN, CDR2 SYDVKM. The CDR3 length is 14 residues.

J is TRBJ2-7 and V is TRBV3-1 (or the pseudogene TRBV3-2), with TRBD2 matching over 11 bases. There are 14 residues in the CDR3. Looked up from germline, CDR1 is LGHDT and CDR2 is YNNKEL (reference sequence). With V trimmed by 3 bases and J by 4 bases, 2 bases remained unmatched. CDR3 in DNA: TGTGCCAGCAGCCAGACTAGCGGGGCGTACGAGCAGTACTTC. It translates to CASSQTSGAYEQYF.

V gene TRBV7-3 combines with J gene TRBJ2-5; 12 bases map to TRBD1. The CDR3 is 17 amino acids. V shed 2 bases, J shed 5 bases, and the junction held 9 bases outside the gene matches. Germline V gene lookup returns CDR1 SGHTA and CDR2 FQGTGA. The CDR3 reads CASSLQGQGASGETQYF. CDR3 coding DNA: TGTGCCAGCAGCTTACAGGGACAGGGGGCGTCGGGCGAGACCCAGTACTTC. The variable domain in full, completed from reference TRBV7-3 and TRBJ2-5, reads GAGVSQTPSNKVTEKGKYVELRCDPISGHTALYWYRQSLGQGPEFLIYFQGTGAADDSGLPNDRFFAVRPEGSVSTLKIQRTERGDSAVYLCASSLQGQGASGETQYFGPGTRLLVL.

The chain's CDR3 is CASSYSYRGEEKLFF. CDR3 bases: TGTGCCAGCAGTTACTCGTACAGGGGGGAGGAAAAACTGTTTTTT. The V gene is TRBV6-5, the J gene TRBJ1-4; 8 bases match TRBD1. This CDR3 comprises 15 residues. The V segment lost 0 bases and the J segment 8 bases; nucleotides outside the gene matches: 5. Germline CDR1 and CDR2: MNHEY and SVGAGI.

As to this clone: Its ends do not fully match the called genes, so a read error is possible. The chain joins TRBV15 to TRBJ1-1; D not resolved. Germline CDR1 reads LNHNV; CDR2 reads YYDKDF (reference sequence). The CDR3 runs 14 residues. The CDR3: CATSREIQNSEAFF. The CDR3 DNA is TGTGCCACCAGCAGAGAGATACAGAACAGTGAAGCTTTCTTT.

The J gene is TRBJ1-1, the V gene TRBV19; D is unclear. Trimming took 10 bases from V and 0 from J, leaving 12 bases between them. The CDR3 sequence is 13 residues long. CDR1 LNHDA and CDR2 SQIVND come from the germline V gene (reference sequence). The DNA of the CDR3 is TGTGCCACCCGAGGGCAGATGAACACTGAAGCTTTCTTT. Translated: CATRGQMNTEAFF.

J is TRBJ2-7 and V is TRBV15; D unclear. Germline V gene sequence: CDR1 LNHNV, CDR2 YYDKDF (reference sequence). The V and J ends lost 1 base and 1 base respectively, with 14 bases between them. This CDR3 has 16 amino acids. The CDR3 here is CATSRGDTDGSYEQYF. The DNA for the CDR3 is TGTGCCACCAGCAGAGGAGATACGGACGGTTCCTACGAGCAGTACTTC. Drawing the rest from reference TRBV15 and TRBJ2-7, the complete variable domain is DAMVIQNPRYQVTQFGKPVTLSCSQTLNHNVMYWYQQKSSQAPKLLFHYYDKDFNNEADTPDNFQSRRPNTSFCFLDIRSPGLGDTAMYLCATSRGDTDGSYEQYFGPGTRLTVT.

CDR3 amino acids: CASSLPGGGNDGYTF. The CDR3 nucleotides are TGTGCCAGCAGCTTACCAGGGGGTGGCAACGATGGCTACACCTTC. V and J are TRBV7-9 and TRBJ1-2; TRBD1 aligns across 7 bases. Trimming cost V 2 bases and J 6 bases; bases outside gene matches: 9. The CDR3 spans 15 residues. Looked up from germline, CDR1 is SEHNR and CDR2 is FQNEAQ (reference sequence).

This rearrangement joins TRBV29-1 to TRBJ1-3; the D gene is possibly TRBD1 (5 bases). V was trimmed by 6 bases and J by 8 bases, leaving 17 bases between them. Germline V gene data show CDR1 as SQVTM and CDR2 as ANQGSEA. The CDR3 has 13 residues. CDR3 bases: TGCAGCGTCTTAAGACAGCGTGCGGACACCATATATTTT. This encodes CSVLRQRADTIYF.

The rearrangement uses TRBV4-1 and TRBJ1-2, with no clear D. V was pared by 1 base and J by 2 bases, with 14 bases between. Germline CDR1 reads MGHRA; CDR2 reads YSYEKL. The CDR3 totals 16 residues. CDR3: CASSQVGAQYNYGYTF. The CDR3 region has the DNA TGCGCCAGCAGCCAAGTGGGAGCCCAGTACAACTATGGCTACACCTTC.

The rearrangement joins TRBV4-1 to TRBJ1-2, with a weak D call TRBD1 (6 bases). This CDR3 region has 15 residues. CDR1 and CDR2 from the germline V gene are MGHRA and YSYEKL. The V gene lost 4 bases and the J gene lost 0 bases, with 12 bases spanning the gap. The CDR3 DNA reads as TGCGCCAGCAGCCCATTCGGGACAACTAACTATGGCTACACCTTC. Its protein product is CASSPFGTTNYGYTF.

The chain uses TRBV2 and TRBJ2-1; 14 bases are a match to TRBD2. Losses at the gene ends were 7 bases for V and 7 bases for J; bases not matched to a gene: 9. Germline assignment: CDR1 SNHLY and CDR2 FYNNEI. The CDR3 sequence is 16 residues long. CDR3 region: CASTSTGTSGSNEQFF. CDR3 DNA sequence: TGTGCCAGCACCTCCACCGGGACTAGCGGGAGTAATGAGCAGTTCTTC.

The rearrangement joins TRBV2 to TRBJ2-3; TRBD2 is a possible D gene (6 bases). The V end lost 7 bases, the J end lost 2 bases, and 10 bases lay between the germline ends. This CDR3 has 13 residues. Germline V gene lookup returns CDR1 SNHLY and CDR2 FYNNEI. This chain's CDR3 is CASKVAVTDTQYF. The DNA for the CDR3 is TGTGCCAGCAAAGTAGCGGTCACAGATACGCAGTATTTT.

CDR3 region: CASSSRSSYEQYF. Written as DNA, the CDR3 is TGTGCCAGCAGCTCCAGAAGTTCCTACGAGCAGTACTTC. The chain uses TRBV11-2 and TRBJ2-7; D not resolved. The CDR3 length is 13 residues. Germline CDR1 reads SGHAT; CDR2 reads FQNNGV. The ends were cut back, 4 bases at V and 1 base at J, with 8 bases in the middle.

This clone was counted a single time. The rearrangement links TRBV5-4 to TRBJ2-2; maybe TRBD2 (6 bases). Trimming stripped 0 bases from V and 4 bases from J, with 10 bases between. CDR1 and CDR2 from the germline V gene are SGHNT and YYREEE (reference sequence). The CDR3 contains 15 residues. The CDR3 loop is CASSLARGGTGELFF. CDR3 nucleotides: TGTGCCAGCAGCTTGGCGCGGGGCGGCACCGGGGAGCTGTTTTTT.

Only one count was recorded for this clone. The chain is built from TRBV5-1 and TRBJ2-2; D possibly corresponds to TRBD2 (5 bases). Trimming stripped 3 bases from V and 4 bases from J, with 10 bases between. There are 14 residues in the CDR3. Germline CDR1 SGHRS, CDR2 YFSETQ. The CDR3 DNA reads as TGCGCCAGCAGCTCAGGACTGATCACCGGGGAGCTGTTTTTT. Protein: CASSSGLITGELFF.